The 20 T cell receptor beta chains below all came from one sample that was sequenced in a study of cytomegalovirus exposure and HLA in healthy donors. PCR employed 60 Vbeta and 13 Jbeta primers. The assay was immunoSEQ multiplex PCR, and TCRdb's table has in-frame clones only and misses some. The table shows 80,000 to 90,000 clones, with approximately 79% occurring only once. Sequencing used PBMCs. The receptors derive from a man younger than 45 in good health and CMV-seronegative.

This rearrangement joins TRBV4-2 to TRBJ1-2; TRBD1 is a possible D gene (6 bases). V was cut by 0 bases and J by 3 bases, with 11 bases left in between. The CDR3 runs to 15 residues. Germline-derived CDR1 and CDR2 are LGHNA and YNFKEQ. The CDR3 DNA reads as TGTGCCAGCAGCCAAGAGTCCAGGGGCGACTATGGCTACACCTTC. It specifies CASSQESRGDYGYTF.

The gene calls are TRBV9 and TRBJ2-2, with a possible D match to TRBD1 (9 bases). The germline gives CDR1 SGDLS, CDR2 YYNGEE. Trimming pared 6 bases from V and 3 bases from J, leaving 18 bases between. This CDR3 spans 16 amino acids. This chain's CDR3 is CASTGRGQGHTGELFF. The CDR3 DNA reads as TGTGCCAGCACCGGGAGGGGACAGGGCCACACCGGGGAGCTGTTTTTT.

The chain combines TRBV14 with TRBJ2-5; unclear D gene. Trimming removed 4 bases at V and 1 base at J, with 10 bases between. The germline CDR1 and CDR2 sequences are SGHDN and FVKESK. The CDR3 is 14 residues long. The CDR3 is CASSPRFSQETQYF. CDR3 DNA sequence: TGTGCCAGCAGCCCACGTTTTAGCCAAGAGACCCAGTACTTC.

The gene calls are TRBV7-6 and TRBJ2-7, with 12 bases fitting TRBD2. Germline CDR1 SGHVS, CDR2 FNYEAQ. The CDR3 length is 16 residues. With 4 bases clipped from V and 6 bases from J, the junction kept 10 bases outside the gene matches. This CDR3 reads CASSSNLAGGNREQYF. The CDR3 DNA is TGTGCCAGCAGCTCTAACCTAGCGGGGGGGAATCGCGAGCAGTACTTC.

The V and J genes are TRBV18 and TRBJ1-1, with a possible D match to TRBD1 (5 bases). V lost 3 bases and J lost 0, with 11 bases in between. The CDR3 length is 15 residues. The germline gives CDR1 KGHSH, CDR2 LQKENI. CDR3 DNA: TGTGCCAGCTCACCCCGGGGACTTATGAACACTGAAGCTTTCTTT. It translates to CASSPRGLMNTEAFF.

CDR3 DNA sequence: TGTGCCAGCAGCCAACTCCACAAGCGGGGTAATATAGAGACCCAGTACTTC. It codes for CASSQLHKRGNIETQYF. The chain couples TRBV4-2 to TRBJ2-5; 7 bases agree with TRBD2. Trimming at V came to 2 bases and at J to 4 bases, leaving 13 bases not matched to a gene. Germline V gene data show CDR1 as LGHNA and CDR2 as YNFKEQ. The CDR3 spans 17 residues.

V is TRBV6-5 and J is TRBJ1-2, with D maybe TRBD1 (6 bases). Per germline, CDR1 MNHEY and CDR2 SVGAGI. CDR3 length: 16 amino acids. V was pared by 2 bases and J by 2 bases, with 15 bases between. CDR3 DNA: TGTGCCAGCAGTTACCAGGGGACATCCTCAAACTATGGCTACACCTTC. It encodes CASSYQGTSSNYGYTF.

V usage is TRBV5-1 and J usage is TRBJ1-6; 11 positions agree with TRBD1. V dropped 3 bases and J dropped 8; count of bases not matched to a gene: 4. Germline CDR1 SGHRS, CDR2 YFSETQ. CDR3 length equals 15 residues. The CDR3 region has the DNA TGCGCCAGCAGCTCGGGGACAGGGGGAGATTCACCCCTCCACTTT. Translating it yields CASSSGTGGDSPLHF.

CDR3 coding DNA: TGTGCCAGCAGCTTGAAAAGGGAGAACTATGGCTACACCTTC. Translation: CASSLKRENYGYTF. The gene calls are TRBV5-4 and TRBJ1-2; D gene uncertain. This CDR3 has 14 residues. V lost 1 base and J 2 bases, leaving 9 bases between the germline ends. Germline values: CDR1 SGHNT, CDR2 YYREEE (reference sequence).

The CDR3 spells CASSFSTDTQYF. Written as DNA, the CDR3 is TGTGCCAGCAGCTTCTCCACAGATACGCAGTATTTT. The J gene is TRBJ2-3, the V gene TRBV7-9, with unresolved D. Between the trimmed V and J ends, which lost 3 bases and 2 bases, there was a span of 3 bases. The germline CDR1 and CDR2 sequences are SEHNR and FQNEAQ (reference sequence). The CDR3 has 12 amino acids.

This clone was seen just once. This chain uses TRBV6-1 with TRBJ2-1, with D possibly matching TRBD1 (6 bases). This CDR3 spans 18 amino acids. Trimming took off 4 bases at V and 4 bases at J, with 23 bases between the two ends. Per the germline V gene, CDR1 is MNHNS and CDR2 is SASEGT. In DNA form, the CDR3 reads TGTGCCAGCAGTGGCCACCCTACCAATACGAGGGGGTACAATGAGCAGTTCTTC. Translating gives CASSGHPTNTRGYNEQFF.

J is TRBJ2-1 and V is TRBV6-5; maybe TRBD1 (5 bases). The CDR3 has 15 amino acids. Germline V gene sequence: CDR1 MNHEY, CDR2 SVGAGI. The germline V and J ends were trimmed by 0 bases and 4 bases, with 10 bases remaining between them. The CDR3 sequence is CASSYSGARYNEQFF. The CDR3 DNA is TGTGCCAGCAGTTACTCAGGGGCCAGGTACAATGAGCAGTTCTTC.

The CDR3 reads CAWSGSGEKLFF. DNA of the CDR3: TGTGCCTGGAGTGGATCGGGTGAAAAACTGTTTTTT. V usage is TRBV30 and J usage is TRBJ1-4; no firm D call. V dropped 1 base and J dropped 7 bases, with 7 bases sitting between them. CDR3 length: 12 residues. Germline loops: CDR1 GTSNPN, CDR2 SVGIG (reference sequence).

In this sample, this clone turned up a few times. V and J are TRBV10-2 and TRBJ1-1; 8 nucleotides match TRBD1. V dropped 7 bases and J dropped 0; count of bases not matched to a gene: 4. The CDR3 has 14 residues. CDR1 and CDR2 (germline): WSHSY, SAAADI. CDR3 sequence reads: CASIGTGMNTEAFF. The CDR3 coding sequence is TGCGCCAGCATCGGGACAGGAATGAACACTGAAGCTTTCTTT.

The V call is TRBV11-3, the J call TRBJ1-1, with 7 nucleotides matching TRBD1. The ends lost 5 bases at V and 0 bases at J; junction bases unmatched: 3. Looked up from germline, CDR1 is SGHNT and CDR2 is YENEEA. The CDR3 has 14 residues. CDR3 nucleotides: TGTGCCAGCAGCAAGGGACAGATGAACACTGAAGCTTTCTTT. Its protein is CASSKGQMNTEAFF.

This chain connects TRBV11-2 to TRBJ1-6, with a tentative D call TRBD1 (6 bases). V was cut by 3 bases and J by 0 bases, with 15 bases left in between. The CDR3 totals 18 residues. Per the germline V gene, CDR1 is SGHAT and CDR2 is FQNNGV. The DNA of the CDR3 is TGTGCCAGCAGCTTTTTTTTGACAGGAAGCTCCTATAATTCACCCCTCCACTTT. It translates to CASSFFLTGSSYNSPLHF.

This clone has more than one count but fewer than ten. The chain recombines TRBV2 with TRBJ1-1, with 10 bases matching TRBD1. V trimming: 5 bases; J trimming: 4 bases; junction bases outside the gene matches: 1. The CDR3 totals 13 residues. Germline V CDR1 and CDR2: SNHLY, FYNNEI. CDR3 region: CASSRTGGTEAFF. CDR3 bases: TGTGCCAGCAGTAGGACAGGGGGCACTGAAGCTTTCTTT.

Details on this clone: Within the sample, other DNA sequences also encode this same CDR3. This chain uses TRBV5-1 with TRBJ2-6; D uncertain. This CDR3 region has 14 residues. Trimming pared 3 bases from V and 0 bases from J, leaving 4 bases between. Germline CDR1 reads SGHRS; CDR2 reads YFSETQ. The CDR3 sequence: CASSSGSGANVLTF. The CDR3 DNA reads TGCGCCAGCAGCTCCGGCTCTGGGGCCAACGTCCTGACTTTC.

The count of this clone is one. This sequence joins TRBV2 and TRBJ2-7; TRBD1 might be the D (5 bases). The V and J ends lost 7 bases and 2 bases respectively, with 9 bases between them. The germline CDR1 and CDR2 sequences are SNHLY and FYNNEI. CDR3 size: 12 residues. This chain's CDR3 is CASKDRAYEQYF. The CDR3 DNA reads as TGTGCCAGCAAAGACAGAGCCTACGAGCAGTACTTC.

This chain uses TRBV4-3 with TRBJ2-7; D perhaps matches TRBD1 (6 bases). The CDR3 consists of 15 residues. In germline, CDR1 is LGHNA, CDR2 YSLEER. V gave up 2 bases and J gave up 0 bases, with 11 bases separating them. The CDR3 DNA follows: TGCGCCAGCAGCCAAACTACAGGGAGCTCCTACGAGCAGTACTTC. Residues: CASSQTTGSSYEQYF.